This T cell receptor (beta chain) is drawn from a study of blood T cells in healthy people across ages. A second PCR of roughly 6 to 12 cycles used a sample-barcoded 5' primer and a J-beta primer mix. The template-switch adaptor was a 5' adaptor with 12 random nucleotides. It tagged each cDNA molecule. TCRdb called the 5' RACE reads again in MiXCR, with one record for every CDR3 protein. The table lists around 750,000 distinct CDR3 sequences, approximately 53% of them singletons. This clonotype came up a few times. This CDR3 comprises 17 residues. V was pared by 3 bases and J by 7 bases, with 10 bases of the junction left unmatched. Germline CDR1 is MNHEY and CDR2 is SMNVEV (reference sequence).

The rearrangement uses TRBV27 and TRBJ2-1; 12 bases line up with TRBD2. The material sequenced was blood. The origin of this receptor is a man older than 75 in good health. The DNA of the CDR3 is TGTGCCAGCAGTTTCCTCCTAGCGGGAGGGCCGGGGAATGAGCAGTTCTTC. Residues: CASSFLLAGGPGNEQFF.